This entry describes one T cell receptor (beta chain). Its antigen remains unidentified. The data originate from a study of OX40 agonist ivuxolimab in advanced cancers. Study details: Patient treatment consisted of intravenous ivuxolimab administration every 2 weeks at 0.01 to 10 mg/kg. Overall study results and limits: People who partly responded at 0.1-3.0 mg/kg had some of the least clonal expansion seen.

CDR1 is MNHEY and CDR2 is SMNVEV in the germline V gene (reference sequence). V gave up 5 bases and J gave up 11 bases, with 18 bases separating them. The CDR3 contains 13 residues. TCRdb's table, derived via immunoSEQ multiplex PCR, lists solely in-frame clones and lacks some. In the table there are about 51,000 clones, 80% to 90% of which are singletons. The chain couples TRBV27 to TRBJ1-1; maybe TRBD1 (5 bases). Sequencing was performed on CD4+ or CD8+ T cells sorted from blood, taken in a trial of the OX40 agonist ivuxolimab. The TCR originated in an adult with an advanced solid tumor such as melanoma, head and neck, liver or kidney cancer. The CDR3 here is CASSAGGLTMAFF. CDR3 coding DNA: TGTGCCAGCAGTGCCGGGGGATTGACAATGGCTTTCTTT.